This T cell receptor (beta chain) stems from a study of T-cell reconstitution after alpha-beta-depleted transplantation in children (dated by TCRdb to the mid-2010s). Describing the broader study: T-cell immune reconstitution after TCRalphabeta/CD19-depleted allogeneic hematopoietic cell transplantation in children was quantitatively tracked in the study by means of TCR repertoire profiling.

Study-level results and caveats: In some patients, the high TCRbeta diversity seen at day 60 was put down to recipient T cells and intrathymic progenitors that had survived conditioning. About two months after transplant, the apparently early recovery of alphabetaT-cell counts reportedly depended on just several hundred clones that had expanded rapidly and came from non-depleted graft cells. Hyperexpanded clone frequencies declined over subsequent months; after one year, T-cell counts and TCRbeta diversity were mostly attributed to newly produced T cells.

There are many counts of this clonotype. It has no known antigen specificity. Per-base qualities were not stored, and no clone one base away is much larger. The sample's treatment or condition label is to be understood as: allogeneic hematopoietic cell transplantation with graft depleted of TCRalphabeta T cells and CD19 B cells. The children who served as transplant recipients had been given grafts of TCRalphabeta/CD19-depleted allogeneic hematopoietic cells. Libraries were built with PCR. Sequencing used an Illumina HiSeq 2500. To normalize quantification of the TCRbeta repertoire, the TCR libraries were built with molecular barcoding that relied on unique molecular identifiers. TCRdb reprocessed the public reads (quality trimming at Q25 with fastp, clone calling with MiXCR) and kept in-frame beta chains. One record per CDR3 amino acid sequence lists the most common genes and DNA. The sample table shows around 670,000 distinct CDR3 sequences, and around 14% are seen once. Roughly 0.77% of the sample is taken by the ten largest.

The sample was PBMCs, taken before TCRalphabeta/CD19-depleted stem cell transplant. This TCR was sampled from a girl aged 2 to 10 with congenital amegakaryocytic thrombocytopenia, due to receive a stem cell transplant.

The DNA is TGTGCCAGCAGTTTCTTCGACAGGGCTGAAGCTTTCTTT. This encodes CASSFFDRAEAFF. This receptor chain uses TRBV12-3 or TRBV12-4 and TRBJ1-1, and 7 bases in between align with TRBD1. The CDR3 holds 13 amino acids from the cysteine to the phenylalanine. Only the CDR3 portion is preserved as DNA: 39 bases, with reading frame beginning at the first base. V trim: 3 bases; J trim: 6 bases; unmatched bases: 4.